Listed below are T cell receptor beta chains from one sample, sequenced in a study of T-cell memory formation after mild COVID-19. TCRdb re-analysed the 5' RACE reads in MiXCR, keeping a single row per CDR3 protein. The sample has approximately 180,000 distinct CDR3 sequences, approximately 16% seen once. What was sequenced was PBMCs or a T cell subset sorted from them (not recorded which). These receptor sequences come from an adult woman who had mild COVID-19 (a few samples of this study predate the infection). Cell type and time point are not known. Both conserved end residues are part of each CDR3.

cdr3_length j_call v_call cdr3_aa
13 TRBJ2-2 TRBV9 CASSAPNTGELFF
15 TRBJ2-1 TRBV11-2 CASSLSTRGNNEQFF
15 TRBJ2-1 TRBV5-5 CASSWRQGAGNEQFF
12 TRBJ2-1 TRBV20-1 CSALSSVEARFF
17 TRBJ2-6 TRBV5-1 CASSLSGRASGANVLTF
17 TRBJ2-1 TRBV27 CASGRTGIRLGSDEQFF
15 TRBJ1-1 TRBV6-5 CASSGTGAGDTEAFF
16 TRBJ2-7 TRBV7-9 CASSPISGELLSRQYF
14 TRBJ2-2 TRBV29-1 CSVPGQKNTGELFF
15 TRBJ2-2 TRBV24-1 CATSDSGVNTGELFF
16 TRBJ2-3 TRBV9 CASSVLSAGGLDTQYF
14 TRBJ2-1 TRBV6-4 CASSDSGGSNEQFF
14 TRBJ2-5 TRBV7-3 CASSITALQETQYF
18 TRBJ1-5 TRBV7-4 CASRADRGRLHGNQPQHF
13 TRBJ1-1 TRBV6-5 CASSRPGTGEAFF
15 TRBJ2-5 TRBV7-9 CASSPTGFDQETQYF
12 TRBJ2-5 TRBV20-1 CSGEAGGETQYF
14 TRBJ2-7 TRBV3-1 CASSNDRGGYEQYF
14 TRBJ1-2 TRBV15 CATSRGVGTGGYTF
12 TRBJ1-5 TRBV7-9 CASSYRNQPQHF
13 TRBJ1-2 TRBV30 CAWRSLDNYGYTF
16 TRBJ2-7 TRBV19 CASKDVSVTSSYEQYF
15 TRBJ2-5 TRBV30 CAWRPGGGPSRAQYF
15 TRBJ2-5 TRBV4-3 CASSQDLAGKETQYF
16 TRBJ2-7 TRBV4-1 CASSPEAGGPRTEQYF
13 TRBJ2-5 TRBV27 CASRRLELETQYF
15 TRBJ2-5 TRBV11-2 CASSPTTGGQETQYF
16 TRBJ1-5 TRBV2 CASTEGLVGGNQPQHF
17 TRBJ2-3 TRBV7-9 CASSSSGSRSRFDTQYF
14 TRBJ1-1 TRBV5-1 CASSFRGRNTEAFF
13 TRBJ2-5 TRBV9 CASSVDSGETQYF
16 TRBJ2-3 TRBV11-2 CASSFRLAGGTDTQYF
14 TRBJ2-3 TRBV11-1 CASSSHRGSDTQYF
15 TRBJ2-7 TRBV12-3/TRBV12-4 CASSRTSQGSYEQYF
14 TRBJ1-1 TRBV5-1 CASSLTGASTEAFF
14 TRBJ2-1 TRBV12-3/TRBV12-4 CASSPSGGFREQFF
17 TRBJ2-2 TRBV18 CASSPPGLAGGTGELFF
13 TRBJ2-3 TRBV29-1 CSVTGGRVDTQYF
14 TRBJ2-1 TRBV20-1 CSARDLSSYNEQFF
17 TRBJ1-3 TRBV7-8 CASSLLRWQTLGNTIYF
14 TRBJ2-7 TRBV12-3/TRBV12-4 CASSRLAGSYEQYF
15 TRBJ2-1 TRBV7-2 CASSPSHRPGDEQFF
12 TRBJ2-1 TRBV5-1 CASSLSSNEQFF
16 TRBJ2-6 TRBV5-1 CASKDRVGSGANVLTF
16 TRBJ1-5 TRBV2 CASSEMGGTVKQPQHF
14 TRBJ1-2 TRBV7-9 CASSLEAGNYGYTF
15 TRBJ2-7 TRBV7-2 CASSLSPVRAYEQYF
14 TRBJ1-1 TRBV12-3/TRBV12-4 CASRQGQMNTEAFF
13 TRBJ1-1 TRBV24-1 CATSDVWNTEAFF
16 TRBJ2-7 TRBV14 CASSPWTSGAMHQQYF
14 TRBJ2-7 TRBV4-2 CASSQGPTGYEQYF
15 TRBJ1-1 TRBV6-1 CASTQREAGRPEAFF
14 TRBJ2-1 TRBV12-3/TRBV12-4 CASSLAGTGRKQFF
12 TRBJ2-7 TRBV2 CASVSWGGEQYF
13 TRBJ2-5 TRBV7-3 CASSPDRGGTQYF
15 TRBJ2-1 TRBV5-1 CASSLIGNSYNEQFF
13 TRBJ1-1 TRBV29-1 CSGRTGVNTEAFF
14 TRBJ2-5 TRBV20-1 CSARGQGSGETQYF